The entry below describes one TCR beta chain. The protocol was immunoSEQ multiplex PCR, while the TCRdb copy is restricted to in-frame clones and leaves out a portion. This sample has about 110,000 clones, with under 95% found just once. Germline assignment: CDR1 PRHDT and CDR2 FYEKMQ (reference sequence). The CDR3 runs 12 residues. Trimming shortened V by 6 bases and J by 6 bases, and 12 bases separated the two germline ends. The record originates from a study of T cell changes during pregnancy in multiple sclerosis. The sequenced sample was peripheral blood, obtained before pregnancy. This receptor was identified in a female donor with multiple sclerosis, enrolled in a pregnancy study. The chain joins TRBV13 to TRBJ2-7, with a tentative D call TRBD1 (6 bases). This CDR3 reads CASRGDTSEQYF. CDR3 bases: TGTGCCAGCAGGGGGGACACTAGCGAGCAGTACTTC.